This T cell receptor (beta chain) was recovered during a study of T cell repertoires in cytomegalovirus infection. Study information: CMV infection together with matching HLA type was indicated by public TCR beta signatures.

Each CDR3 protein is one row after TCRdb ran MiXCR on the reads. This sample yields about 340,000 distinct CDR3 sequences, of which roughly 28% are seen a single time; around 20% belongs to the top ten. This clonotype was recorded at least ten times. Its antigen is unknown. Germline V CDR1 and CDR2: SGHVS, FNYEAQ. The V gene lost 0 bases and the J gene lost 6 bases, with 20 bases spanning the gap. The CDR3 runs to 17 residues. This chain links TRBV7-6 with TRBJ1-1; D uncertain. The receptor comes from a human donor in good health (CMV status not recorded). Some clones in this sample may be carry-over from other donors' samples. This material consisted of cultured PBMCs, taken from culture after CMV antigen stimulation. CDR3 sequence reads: CASSLAATRPFGPEAFF. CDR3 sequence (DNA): TGTGCCAGCAGCTTAGCGGCAACGCGACCCTTCGGGCCTGAAGCTTTCTTT.